Following are 15 T cell receptor beta chains from one sample sequenced in a study of shared clonotypes between healthy human individuals. The naive CD8 subset, CD45RO-negative cells positively selected for CCR7, excluded terminally differentiated effector memory CD45RA+ cells. Clones were read by immunoSEQ multiplex PCR, and TCRdb kept only the in-frame ones, dropping some. The sample lists under 2,000,000 clones, approximately 94% occurring once. The sequenced material came from naive CD8+ T cells sorted from blood. The origin of the receptors is a man between 18 and 35 years old in good health.

V gene TRBV28 combines with J gene TRBJ2-7; 8 bases are a match to TRBD2. V was pared by 6 bases and J by 5 bases, with 12 bases of the junction left unmatched. CDR1 MDHEN and CDR2 SYDVKM come from the germline V gene. The CDR3 extends over 15 amino acids. CDR3 residues: CASRNPETSADEQYF. DNA of the CDR3: TGTGCCAGCAGAAATCCCGAGACTAGCGCAGACGAGCAGTACTTC.

This clone has only one observation. Mismatch with germline at one junction end may stem from a read error. This rearrangement joins TRBV4-1 to TRBJ1-1; TRBD1 aligns across 7 bases. The CDR3 totals 15 residues. Germline lookup yields CDR1 MGHRA and CDR2 YSYEKL. The CDR3 spells CTSSQVGQVNTEAFF. CDR3 bases: TGCACCAGCAGCCAAGTCGGACAGGTGAACACTGAAGCTTTCTTT.

This chain uses TRBV4-1 with TRBJ2-2; no firm D call. Germline V CDR1 and CDR2: MGHRA, YSYEKL. CDR3 length equals 15 residues. The V end lost 0 bases, the J end lost 6 bases, and 11 bases lay between the germline ends. For the CDR3, the DNA is TGCGCCAGCAGCCAAGAGGAAGGCCGGTCCGGGGAGCTGTTTTTT. Translation: CASSQEEGRSGELFF.

The CDR3 spells CASSPDPSQETQYF. CDR3 coding DNA: TGTGCCAGTAGTCCGGACCCGTCTCAAGAGACCCAGTACTTC. The V and J genes are TRBV19 and TRBJ2-5; no firm D call. This CDR3 contains 14 residues. Per germline, CDR1 LNHDA and CDR2 SQIVND (reference sequence). The V end lost 5 bases, the J end lost 2 bases, and 12 bases lay between the germline ends.

The J gene is TRBJ1-2, the V gene TRBV25-1; 9 bases are shared with TRBD1. The CDR3 is 17 amino acids. J gave up 0 bases and V 3 bases, and 8 bases lay outside the gene matches. Germline lookup yields CDR1 MGHDK and CDR2 SYGVNS. CDR3 amino acids: CASSDGTGFAANYGYTF. The CDR3, as DNA: TGTGCCAGCAGTGACGGGACAGGGTTCGCAGCTAACTATGGCTACACCTTC.

This rearrangement joins TRBV14 to TRBJ2-7; no reliable D call. Germline V gene data show CDR1 as SGHDN and CDR2 as FVKESK. Trimming pared 3 bases from V and 2 bases from J, leaving 2 bases between. The length of the CDR3 is 11 residues. In DNA form, the CDR3 reads TGTGCCAGCAGCCATCCCTACGAGCAGTACTTC. Translating it yields CASSHPYEQYF.

In the case of this clone: This sample also contains other DNA sequences that code for the same CDR3. The V call is TRBV19, the J call TRBJ2-7; 11 bases match TRBD1. The V segment lost 6 bases and the J segment 4 bases; nucleotides outside the gene matches: 5. The CDR3 spans 14 residues. Germline values: CDR1 LNHDA, CDR2 SQIVND (reference sequence). CDR3 coding DNA: TGTGCCAGTAGCCCCGGGACAGGGGGTTACGAGCAGTACTTC. This translates into CASSPGTGGYEQYF.

The rearrangement links TRBV11-2 to TRBJ2-7; perhaps TRBD1 as D (6 bases). The germline V gene encodes CDR1 SGHAT and CDR2 FQNNGV. The CDR3 is 14 residues long. Trimming pared 1 base from V and 3 bases from J, leaving 10 bases between. The CDR3 loop is CASSLVPRGYEQYF. The CDR3 region has the DNA TGTGCCAGCAGCTTAGTCCCCAGGGGCTACGAGCAGTACTTC.

V is TRBV6-6 and J is TRBJ1-4; D might be TRBD1 (5 bases). The germline V and J ends were trimmed by 2 bases and 5 bases, with 9 bases remaining between them. The CDR3 has 14 amino acids. Germline V lookup: CDR1 MNHNY, CDR2 SVGAGI (reference sequence). CDR3 coding DNA: TGTGCCAGCAGTTACCCGACAGTAAATGAAAAACTGTTTTTT. Translated, it gives CASSYPTVNEKLFF.

The chain links TRBV15 to TRBJ1-1; tentatively, D is TRBD1 (6 bases). The CDR3 loop spans 14 amino acids. Trimming stripped 4 bases from V and 5 bases from J, with 14 bases between. Germline CDR1 reads LNHNV; CDR2 reads YYDKDF (reference sequence). CDR3 amino acids: CATSILRGGTEAFF. The CDR3 DNA is TGTGCCACCAGCATCCTCAGGGGCGGAACTGAAGCTTTCTTT.

The V and J genes are TRBV23-1 and TRBJ1-5; D remains ambiguous. TRBV23-1 counts as an open reading frame of uncertain function. The V and J ends lost 3 bases and 5 bases respectively, with 5 bases between them. The CDR3 totals 12 residues. The CDR3 DNA reads TGCGCCAGCAGTCACATCCATCAGCCCCAGCATTTT. It codes for CASSHIHQPQHF.

The rearrangement links TRBV4-1 to TRBJ2-2; D is perhaps TRBD2 (6 bases). The length of the CDR3 is 14 residues. V was shortened by 4 bases and J by 4 bases, with 10 bases between the two germline ends. CDR1 and CDR2 (germline): MGHRA, YSYEKL. The CDR3 sequence is CASSPRRGTGELFF. The CDR3 coding sequence is TGCGCCAGCAGCCCGAGGCGGGGCACCGGGGAGCTGTTTTTT.

The chain links TRBV4-2 to TRBJ1-6, with TRBD1 as a possible D gene (6 bases). CDR1 and CDR2 (germline): LGHNA, YNFKEQ. V lost 0 bases and J 3 bases, leaving 9 bases between the germline ends. CDR3 length: 16 amino acids. The DNA of the CDR3 is TGTGCCAGCAGCCAAGATCAGGGGATCTATAATTCACCCCTCCACTTT. It specifies CASSQDQGIYNSPLHF.

This rearrangement joins TRBV7-9 to TRBJ2-1; 8 bases are a match to TRBD1. CDR1 SEHNR and CDR2 FQNEAQ come from the germline V gene (reference sequence). The junction had 8 bases not matched to a gene; V was cut back by 7 bases and J by 3 bases. This CDR3 is 15 amino acids long. CDR3 in amino acids: CASNTDRVIYNEQFF. The CDR3, as DNA: TGTGCCAGCAACACGGACAGGGTAATCTACAATGAGCAGTTCTTC. Full variable domain (rest looked up from reference TRBV7-9 and TRBJ2-1): DTGVSQNPRHKITKRGQNVTFRCDPISEHNRLYWYRQTLGQGPEFLTYFQNEAQLEKSRLLSDRFSAERPKGSFSTLEIQRTEQGDSAMYLCASNTDRVIYNEQFFGPGTRLTVL.

The chain uses TRBV10-1 and TRBJ1-3, with 9 positions matching TRBD1. In germline, CDR1 is WNHNN, CDR2 SYGVQD (reference sequence). The V and J ends lost 7 bases and 4 bases, in that order; junction bases with no gene match: 8. The CDR3 has 15 amino acids. This chain's CDR3 is CASITGGASGNTIYF. The DNA for the CDR3 is TGCGCCAGCATCACAGGGGGCGCATCCGGAAACACCATATATTTT.